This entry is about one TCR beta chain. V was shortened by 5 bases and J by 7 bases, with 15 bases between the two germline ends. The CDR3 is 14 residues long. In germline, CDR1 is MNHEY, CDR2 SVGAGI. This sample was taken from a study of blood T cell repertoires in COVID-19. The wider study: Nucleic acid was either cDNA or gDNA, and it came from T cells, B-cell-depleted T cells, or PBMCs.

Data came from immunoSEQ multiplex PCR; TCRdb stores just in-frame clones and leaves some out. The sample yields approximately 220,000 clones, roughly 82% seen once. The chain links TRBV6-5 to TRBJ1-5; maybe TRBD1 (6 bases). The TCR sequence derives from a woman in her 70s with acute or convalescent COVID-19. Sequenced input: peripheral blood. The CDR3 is CASSLQGREQPQHF. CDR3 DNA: TGTGCCAGCAGTCTACAGGGCCGGGAACAGCCCCAGCATTTT.